Presented here are 18 T cell receptor beta chains from one specimen sequenced in a study of cytomegalovirus exposure and HLA in healthy donors. 60 Vbeta and 13 Jbeta primers were used in PCR. Profiled with immunoSEQ multiplex PCR; TCRdb holds only in-frame clones, not every one. The repertoire holds roughly 150,000 clones, with around 70% as singletons. Sequenced material: PBMCs. The receptors shown here come from a woman between 25 and 40 years old in good health and CMV-seronegative.

This sequence joins TRBV29-1 and TRBJ2-4; TRBD1 aligns across 9 bases. The CDR3 contains 14 residues. Germline lookup yields CDR1 SQVTM and CDR2 ANQGSEA. With 4 bases clipped from V and 6 bases from J, the junction kept 7 bases outside the gene matches. CDR3 in DNA: TGCAGCGTTGTTATGGGACAGGGTGGAAACATTCAGTACTTC. Residues: CSVVMGQGGNIQYF.

This clone was seen once. The rearrangement uses TRBV28 and TRBJ1-1, with D possibly TRBD1 on 5 matching bases. CDR3 size: 16 residues. Between the trimmed V and J ends, which lost 1 base and 2 bases, there was a span of 14 bases. Germline CDR1 reads MDHEN; CDR2 reads SYDVKM. The CDR3 spells CASSLFPRQLNTEAFF. The CDR3 DNA reads TGTGCCAGCAGTTTATTCCCGAGACAGTTAAACACTGAAGCTTTCTTT.

This clone was seen more than once but under ten times. The genes are TRBV6-1 and TRBJ1-2; TRBD1 might be the D (5 bases). Trimming pared 6 bases from V and 7 bases from J, leaving 15 bases between. This CDR3 region has 13 residues. Germline loops: CDR1 MNHNS, CDR2 SASEGT. The CDR3 reads CASRLLDSFGYTF. Here the CDR3 DNA reads TGTGCCAGCAGACTCCTAGACAGCTTTGGCTACACCTTC.

This clone was seen a few times. The chain links TRBV28 to TRBJ2-1; 11 bases are a match to TRBD2. This CDR3 contains 15 residues. CDR1 is MDHEN, CDR2 SYDVKM, per germline. Losses at the gene ends were 3 bases for V and 7 bases for J; bases not matched to a gene: 5. The CDR3 protein is CASSFETSGRNEQFF. The CDR3 DNA reads TGTGCCAGCAGTTTTGAAACTAGCGGGAGAAATGAGCAGTTCTTC.

The chain couples TRBV5-1 to TRBJ2-4; D not certain. The CDR3 is made up of 16 amino acids. The germline V and J ends were trimmed by 2 bases and 1 base, with 13 bases remaining between them. Looked up from germline, CDR1 is SGHRS and CDR2 is YFSETQ. CDR3 loop: CASSFGDPTAKNIQYF. As DNA, the CDR3 is TGCGCCAGCAGCTTTGGAGACCCCACTGCCAAAAACATTCAGTACTTC.

CDR3 nucleotides: TGTGCCAGCTCACACACAGAAACTAACTATGGCTACACCTTC. Protein: CASSHTETNYGYTF. The chain is built from TRBV18 and TRBJ1-2; no reliable D call. Germline V gene sequence: CDR1 KGHSH, CDR2 LQKENI. Trimming took 4 bases from V and 0 from J, leaving 9 bases between them. This CDR3 region has 14 residues.

As concerns this clone: The CDR3 carries no conserved terminal phenylalanine or tryptophan, so it likely arises from a read error. The J gene is TRBJ2-3, the V gene TRBV2; 9 bases match TRBD2. Germline trimming cut 1 base from V and 4 bases from J; bases unmatched to any gene: 0. Germline lookup yields CDR1 SNHLY and CDR2 FYNNEI. The CDR3 length is 14 residues. DNA for the CDR3: TGTGCCAGCAGTGAAGGGACTAGCGCAGATACGCAGTATCTT. Protein sequence: CASSEGTSADTQYL.

The V gene is TRBV7-9, the J gene TRBJ1-3, with no clear D. V dropped 3 bases and J dropped 4 bases, with 7 bases sitting between them. Germline V gives CDR1 SEHNR, CDR2 FQNEAQ (reference sequence). The CDR3 totals 13 residues. The CDR3 is CASSFGQGNTIYF. The CDR3 DNA is TGTGCCAGCAGCTTTGGCCAGGGAAACACCATATATTTT. The complete variable domain, with remaining parts taken from reference TRBV7-9 and TRBJ1-3, reads DTGVSQNPRHKITKRGQNVTFRCDPISEHNRLYWYRQTLGQGPEFLTYFQNEAQLEKSRLLSDRFSAERPKGSFSTLEIQRTEQGDSAMYLCASSFGQGNTIYFGEGSWLTVV.

The chain employs TRBV2 and TRBJ2-2; 11 nucleotides line up with TRBD2. The CDR3 runs 16 residues. Germline-derived CDR1 and CDR2 are SNHLY and FYNNEI. Losses at the gene ends were 4 bases for V and 2 bases for J; bases not matched to a gene: 3. The CDR3 sequence is CASSVRLAGNTGELFF. CDR3 nucleotides: TGTGCCAGCAGTGTTAGACTAGCGGGAAACACCGGGGAGCTGTTTTTT.

This sequence joins TRBV11-2 and TRBJ1-6; D might be TRBD1 (6 bases). Germline V lookup: CDR1 SGHAT, CDR2 FQNNGV. V dropped 5 bases and J dropped 1 base, with 9 bases sitting between them. CDR3 length: 15 residues. The CDR3 nucleotides read TGTGCCAGCAGCCCGCAGGGGTCCTATAATTCACCCCTCCACTTT. Amino acids: CASSPQGSYNSPLHF.

The chain uses TRBV9 and TRBJ2-1; 8 bases fit TRBD2. In germline, CDR1 is SGDLS, CDR2 YYNGEE. The trim removed 3 bases at V and 7 bases at J, leaving 6 bases unmatched. The CDR3 runs to 14 residues. CDR3 in DNA: TGTGCCAGCAGCGGAGGCGGGGGGCCGAATGAGCAGTTCTTC. It codes for CASSGGGGPNEQFF.

This chain connects TRBV6-1 to TRBJ1-4, with 11 bases identical to TRBD1. CDR1 is MNHNS, CDR2 SASEGT, per germline. J was trimmed by 8 bases and V by 5 bases; bases with no gene match: 7. There are 15 residues in the CDR3. The CDR3: CASSMDRGRREKLFF. The CDR3 DNA follows: TGTGCCAGCAGTATGGACAGGGGGCGACGGGAAAAACTGTTTTTT.

This clone was seen a handful of times. CDR3 amino acids: CASSRQGPSGYTF. The CDR3 DNA sequence: TGTGCCAGCAGCAGACAGGGCCCCAGTGGCTACACCTTC. The J gene is TRBJ1-2, the V gene TRBV6-5; 7 bases line up with TRBD1. The germline V gene encodes CDR1 MNHEY and CDR2 SVGAGI. The CDR3 contains 13 residues. The J segment lost 7 bases and the V segment lost 6 bases, leaving 8 bases of the junction unmatched.

In its sample, this clone was seen a few times. CDR3 loop: CASAGAGDNEQFF. Written as DNA, the CDR3 is TGTGCCAGCGCGGGAGCAGGGGACAATGAGCAGTTCTTC. The chain couples TRBV4-2 to TRBJ2-1; D is possibly TRBD2 (7 bases). The CDR3 extends over 13 amino acids. V lost 8 bases and J 5 bases, leaving 13 bases between the germline ends. Germline V gene data show CDR1 as LGHNA and CDR2 as YNFKEQ.

CDR3: CASSEQGIGTEAFF. The CDR3 region has the DNA TGTGCCAGCAGTGAACAGGGCATCGGCACTGAAGCTTTCTTT. V is TRBV2 and J is TRBJ1-1; tentative D call: TRBD1 (5 bases). The CDR3 sequence is 14 residues long. Deletions cut 2 bases from V and 4 bases from J, with 11 bases between. Germline CDR1 SNHLY, CDR2 FYNNEI.

V gene TRBV5-1 combines with J gene TRBJ2-5, with a tentative D call TRBD1 (6 bases). Germline assignment: CDR1 SGHRS and CDR2 YFSETQ. V was trimmed by 2 bases and J by 2 bases, leaving 10 bases between them. This CDR3 contains 14 residues. The CDR3 nucleotides are TGCGCCAGCAGCTTAATTGGACAGCAAGAGACCCAGTACTTC. Translation: CASSLIGQQETQYF. Based on the CDR3 plus reference TRBV5-1 and TRBJ2-5, the full variable domain is KAGVTQTPRYLIKTRGQQVTLSCSPISGHRSVSWYQQTPGQGLQFLFEYFSETQRNKGNFPGRFSGRQFSNSRSEMNVSTLELGDSALYLCASSLIGQQETQYFGPGTRLLVL.

J is TRBJ2-7 and V is TRBV21-1; TRBD2 is the table's D call, not checked against the DNA. TRBV21-1 is a listed pseudogene. The length of the CDR3 is 13 residues. CDR3 in amino acids: CASSKRDWGTGPF. The CDR3 region has the DNA TGTGCCAGCAGCAAACGGGATTGGGGGACTGGGCCGTTC.

J is TRBJ1-2 and V is TRBV10-3, with 9 bases fitting TRBD1. V lost 3 bases to trimming and J lost 8 bases; unmatched junction nucleotides: 4. CDR1 and CDR2 from the germline V gene are ENHRY and SYGVKD. The CDR3 totals 13 residues. CDR3 sequence: CAISEQGARGYTF. The CDR3 nucleotides are TGTGCCATCAGTGAACAGGGGGCGCGAGGCTACACCTTC.